These T cell receptor beta chains were read from a single sample in a study of T cell repertoires in cytomegalovirus infection. No antigen has been identified for these receptors. TCRdb ran MiXCR on the reads and lists one entry per CDR3 protein. This table holds approximately 730,000 distinct CDR3 sequences, around a third found once. Here the sequenced sample was cultured PBMCs, taken from culture after CMV antigen stimulation. The receptors stem from a human donor in good health (CMV status not recorded). Some clones in this sample may be carry-over from other donors' samples. CDR3s include the opening cysteine and the closing phenylalanine or tryptophan. A D gene is named only where the DNA matches it firmly. Clone size is not always given. Where it is, it says once, few, many or a class for expanded clones.

>TRBJ2-5|.|.|TRBV6-1
CASSELLQTQYF
TGTGCCAGCAGTGAATTGTTACAGACCCAGTACTTC
>TRBJ2-7|.|few|TRBV7-2
CASSTSGEGGYPREQYF
TGTGCCAGCAGCACCTCCGGGGAGGGGGGCTACCCGCGCGAGCAGTACTTC
>TRBJ2-5|.|.|TRBV29-1
CSVEGYQETQYF
TGCAGCGTTGAAGGATACCAAGAGACCCAGTACTTC
>TRBJ2-7|.|many|TRBV7-2
CASSLAGASLGEQYF
TGTGCCAGCAGCTTAGCAGGGGCCTCTTTAGGGGAGCAGTACTTC
>TRBJ1-2|TRBD1|.|TRBV7-2
CASSSGGVNGYTF
TGTGCCAGCAGTTCAGGGGGCGTGAATGGCTACACCTTC
>TRBJ1-2|.|few|TRBV28
CATSGSVVRSNYGYTF
TGTGCCACCAGTGGGTCCGTGGTCCGGTCTAACTATGGCTACACCTTC
>TRBJ1-2|.|.|TRBV7-9
CASSPRDDLYGYTF
TGTGCCAGCAGCCCCCGGGACGATCTCTATGGCTACACCTTC
>TRBJ2-5|TRBD1|.|TRBV6-1
CASSQGTDLGETQYF
TGTGCCAGCAGCCAAGGGACAGATCTTGGGGAGACCCAGTACTTC
>TRBJ2-7|.|.|TRBV27
CASSLRADVSYEQYF
TGTGCCAGCAGTTTAAGGGCTGATGTCTCCTACGAGCAGTACTTC
>TRBJ2-5|.|.|TRBV7-2
CASSFWGPQETQYF
TGTGCCAGCAGCTTTTGGGGGCCACAAGAGACCCAGTACTTC
>TRBJ2-4|.|.|TRBV25-1
CASSDGPLGIQYF
TGTGCCAGCAGTGATGGCCCGCTTGGCATTCAGTACTTC
>TRBJ2-1|.|.|TRBV15
CATSRNPGHYNEQFF
TGTGCCACCAGCAGAAATCCGGGACACTACAATGAGCAGTTCTTC
>TRBJ2-1|TRBD1|few|TRBV27
CASGPDRGLEQFF
TGTGCCAGCGGCCCAGACAGGGGGCTTGAGCAGTTCTTC
>TRBJ1-3|.|.|TRBV19
CASSIAGRRNTIYF
TGTGCCAGTAGTATAGCCGGCAGAAGAAACACCATATATTTT
>TRBJ1-1|.|once|TRBV19
CASSPSAGVTEAFF
TGTGCCAGTAGCCCATCGGCAGGGGTTACTGAAGCTTTCTTT
>TRBJ2-3|.|.|TRBV11-2
CASSPPNHGDTQYF
TGTGCCAGCAGCCCGCCGAACCACGGGGATACGCAGTATTTT
>TRBJ1-2|.|.|TRBV10-2
CASSESRGRAYGYTF
TGCGCCAGCAGTGAGTCGCGGGGGCGCGCCTATGGCTACACCTTC
>TRBJ1-4|.|many|TRBV7-2
CASSLDSATNEKLFF
TGTGCCAGCAGCTTAGACAGCGCAACTAATGAAAAACTGTTTTTT
>TRBJ2-5|TRBD1|few|TRBV7-2
CASSWGQKETQYF
TGTGCCAGCAGCTGGGGACAGAAGGAGACCCAGTACTTC
>TRBJ1-6|TRBD1|.|TRBV2
CASDRGGGSPLHF
TGTGCCAGCGACAGGGGCGGCGGTTCACCCCTCCACTTT
>TRBJ1-1|.|.|TRBV12-3/TRBV12-4
CASSPGAVNTEAFF
TGTGCCAGCAGTCCGGGGGCGGTGAACACTGAAGCTTTCTTT
>TRBJ2-1|.|.|TRBV6-9
CASMGRRTYNEQFF
TGTGCCAGTATGGGGCGCCGGACCTACAATGAGCAGTTCTTC
>TRBJ2-7|TRBD2|once|TRBV5-6
CASSLIAGGPSYEQYF
TGTGCCAGCAGCCTAATAGCGGGAGGTCCCTCCTACGAGCAGTACTTC
>TRBJ2-1|TRBD2|.|TRBV19
CASSTTRFFGTSGGAYNEQFF
TGTGCCAGTAGTACGACCCGGTTTTTTGGGACTAGCGGGGGGGCCTACAATGAGCAGTTCTTC
>TRBJ2-5|TRBD1|.|TRBV7-6
CASSPVTYDRGLETQYF
TGTGCCAGCAGCCCGGTTACTTACGACAGGGGGCTTGAGACCCAGTACTTC
>TRBJ2-1|.|.|TRBV14
CASSQDGAGSDYNEQFF
TGTGCCAGCAGCCAAGATGGGGCAGGCAGCGATTACAATGAGCAGTTCTTC
>TRBJ2-1|TRBD1|few|TRBV4-1
CASSQEGQGAYNEQFF
TGCGCCAGCAGCCAGGAAGGACAGGGGGCCTACAATGAGCAGTTCTTC
>TRBJ2-4|TRBD2|.|TRBV4-1
CASSQGGRGRRNIQYF
TGCGCCAGCAGCCAGGGCGGGAGGGGGCGAAGGAACATTCAGTACTTC
>TRBJ2-3|TRBD2|few|TRBV7-9
CASSRPTTSGNTDTQYF
TGTGCCAGCAGCCGTCCCACTACTAGCGGGAACACAGATACGCAGTATTTT
>TRBJ2-1|.|.|TRBV7-2
CASSLPPNEQFF
TGTGCCAGCAGCTTACCTCCCAATGAGCAGTTCTTC
>TRBJ2-7|.|few|TRBV25-1
CASSDRLYEQYF
TGTGCCAGCAGTGACCGACTATACGAGCAGTACTTC
>TRBJ2-1|TRBD2|few|TRBV7-2
CASSALRAGGPNEQFF
TGTGCCAGCAGCGCCCTCCGCGCGGGAGGGCCCAATGAGCAGTTCTTC
>TRBJ2-3|.|.|TRBV4-1
CASSQDLTAYRHTQYF
TGCGCCAGCAGCCAAGATCTAACGGCGTATAGGCATACGCAGTATTTT
>TRBJ1-4|.|many|TRBV10-3
CAISESGRRNEKLFF
TGTGCCATCAGTGAGTCGGGCAGAAGGAATGAAAAACTGTTTTTT
>TRBJ1-2|TRBD1|few|TRBV23-1
CASSPYGTGHYGYTF
TGCGCCAGCAGTCCTTACGGGACAGGACACTATGGCTACACCTTC
>TRBJ1-6|.|.|TRBV7-9
CASSLAQDGSSSYNSPLHF
TGTGCCAGCAGCTTAGCCCAGGACGGCTCGAGCTCCTATAATTCACCCCTCCACTTT
>TRBJ2-2|.|.|TRBV7-9
CAATSTSRASNTGELFF
TGTGCCGCAACTTCCACGTCCCGGGCGTCCAACACCGGGGAGCTGTTTTTT
>TRBJ2-7|TRBD2|.|TRBV7-8
CASSRTSGRFEQYF
TGTGCCAGCAGCCGGACTAGCGGGAGGTTTGAGCAGTACTTC
>TRBJ2-2|TRBD1|.|TRBV19
CASSTQGTGVTGELFF
TGTGCCAGTAGTACTCAGGGGACAGGGGTCACCGGGGAGCTGTTTTTT
>TRBJ2-7|.|.|TRBV7-6
CASSFGVWSYEQYF
TGTGCCAGCAGCTTCGGGGTTTGGTCCTACGAGCAGTACTTC
>TRBJ2-6|.|.|TRBV7-9
CASSLGALSGANVLTF
TGTGCCAGCAGCTTAGGTGCTCTCTCTGGGGCCAACGTCCTGACTTTC
>TRBJ1-2|.|.|TRBV10-3
CAISGRIGGAVTTVGYTF
TGTGCCATCAGTGGACGGATTGGGGGGGCCGTGACGACGGTGGGCTACACCTTC
>TRBJ2-7|.|few|TRBV12-3/TRBV12-4
CASSLRHFEQYF
TGTGCCAGCAGTTTAAGACATTTCGAGCAGTACTTC
>TRBJ2-7|TRBD2|few|TRBV20-1
CSARVGGSYEQYF
TGCAGTGCTAGAGTGGGGGGGTCCTACGAGCAGTACTTC
>TRBJ1-2|.|.|TRBV15
CATSRARADGYTF
TGTGCCACCAGCAGAGCCCGAGCGGATGGCTACACCTTC
>TRBJ2-5|.|.|TRBV6-1
CASSEGWQIETQYF
TGTGCCAGCAGTGAAGGGTGGCAGATAGAGACCCAGTACTTC
>TRBJ2-5|.|.|TRBV11-2
CASSLVGHLGTQYF
TGTGCCAGCAGCTTAGTCGGTCACCTCGGGACCCAGTACTTC
>TRBJ2-2|TRBD2|.|TRBV6-6
CASLQGGYGTGELFF
TGTGCCAGCCTCCAGGGAGGGTACGGAACCGGGGAGCTGTTTTTT
>TRBJ1-1|.|few|TRBV10-3
CAISESAGNTEAFF
TGTGCCATCAGTGAGTCGGCGGGGAACACTGAAGCTTTCTTT
>TRBJ2-7|.|.|TRBV27
CASSLDGTLYEQYF
TGTGCCAGCAGTTTGGACGGGACCCTCTACGAGCAGTACTTC
>TRBJ2-5|TRBD2|many|TRBV7-2
CASSSGNLAGGQETQYF
TGTGCCAGCAGCTCAGGGAATCTAGCGGGGGGGCAAGAGACCCAGTACTTC
>TRBJ1-1|.|few|TRBV12-5
CASGFGRGGVNTEAFF
TGTGCTAGTGGTTTTGGCAGGGGTGGAGTGAACACTGAAGCTTTCTTT
>TRBJ2-5|.|few|TRBV10-3
CAISESWLAQETQYF
TGTGCCATCAGTGAGTCTTGGCTAGCCCAAGAGACCCAGTACTTC
>TRBJ1-2|.|few|TRBV27
CASRRPDRRYGYTF
TGTGCCAGCCGCCGCCCCGACAGACGCTATGGCTACACCTTC